This T cell receptor beta chain originates from a study of cytomegalovirus exposure and HLA in healthy donors. Study results and limitations: Later analysis indicated greater clonal expansion among HLA-associated TCR beta chains than among equally common other chains. The authors enumerated over 150 TCR beta chains as linked to cytomegalovirus. Data from an earlier analysis indicated that most TCR beta V segments were productive either about 87% or about 30% of the time.

A word on this clone: No antigen is known for it.

PCR employed 60 Vbeta and 13 Jbeta primers. The assay was immunoSEQ multiplex PCR, and TCRdb's table has in-frame clones only and misses some. Altogether about 150,000 clones are present, over 70% being singletons, with the ten largest covering under 15%. Material: PBMCs. This receptor was taken from a woman aged 40 to 50 in good health and CMV-seronegative.

The CDR3 spells CASSIPSRGVTEAFF. In nucleotides, the CDR3 is TGTGCCAGTAGTATACCATCCAGGGGTGTGACTGAAGCTTTCTTT. V is TRBV19 and J is TRBJ1-1; the D gene is possibly TRBD1 (6 bases). In germline, CDR1 is LNHDA, CDR2 SQIVND (reference sequence). The CDR3 is 15 amino acids. The ends were cut back, 2 bases at V and 5 bases at J, with 15 bases in the middle.